This T cell receptor beta chain is from a study of PD-L1 blockade in urothelial cancer. On the study more broadly: Blood was evaluated 3 weeks (second dose) and 6 weeks after therapy began.

The sample's time point: peripheral blood 6 weeks after treatment start. Clones were sequenced by immunoSEQ multiplex PCR, and TCRdb holds only the in-frame ones, with some missing. The sample has around 110,000 clones, approximately 90% seen once. The ends were cut back, 1 base at V and 2 bases at J, with 6 bases in the middle. Germline lookup yields CDR1 SSHAT and CDR2 FNYEAQ (reference sequence). This CDR3 region has 13 residues. The V call is TRBV7-7, the J call TRBJ2-7, with unresolved D. This sample comprised PBMCs, obtained around atezolizumab (anti-PD-L1) treatment. The sequence was obtained from a man between 60 and 75 years old with urothelial cancer. CDR3 in DNA: TGTGCCAGCAGCTTAGGCAGGACCTACGAGCAGTACTTC. Its protein is CASSLGRTYEQYF.